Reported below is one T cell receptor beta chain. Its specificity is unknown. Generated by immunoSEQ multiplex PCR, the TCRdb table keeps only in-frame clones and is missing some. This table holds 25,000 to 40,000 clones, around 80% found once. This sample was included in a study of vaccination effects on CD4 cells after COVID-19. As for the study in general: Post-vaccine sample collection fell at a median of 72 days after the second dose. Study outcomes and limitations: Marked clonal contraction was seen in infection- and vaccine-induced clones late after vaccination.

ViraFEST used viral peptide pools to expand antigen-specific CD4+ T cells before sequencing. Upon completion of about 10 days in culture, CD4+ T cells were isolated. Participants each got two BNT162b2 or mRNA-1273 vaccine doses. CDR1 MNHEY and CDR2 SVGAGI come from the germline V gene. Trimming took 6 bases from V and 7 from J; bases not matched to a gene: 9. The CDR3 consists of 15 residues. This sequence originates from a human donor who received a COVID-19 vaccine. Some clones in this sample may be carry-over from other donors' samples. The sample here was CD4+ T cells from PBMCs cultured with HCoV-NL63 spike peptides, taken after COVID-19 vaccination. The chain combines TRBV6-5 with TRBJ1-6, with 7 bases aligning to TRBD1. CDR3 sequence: CASSLNRGGNSPLHF. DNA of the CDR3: TGTGCCAGCAGCCTAAACAGGGGTGGGAATTCACCCCTCCACTTT.